The clone carrying this T cell receptor (beta chain) has a single count. Its antigen is not identified. These data originate in a study of OX40 agonist ivuxolimab in advanced cancers. In the study overall: Ivuxolimab, an antibody that agonizes OX40 (CD134), was administered to the patients. Three patients, one with hepatocellular carcinoma and two with cutaneous melanoma, responded partially. Study-wide results and limits: Researchers did not establish what antigens the expanded peripheral T cells target.

This CDR3 comprises 13 residues. V lost 3 bases and J 6 bases, leaving 9 bases between the germline ends. CDR1 GTSNPN and CDR2 SVGIG come from the germline V gene (reference sequence). Only in-frame clones appear in the TCRdb table, and some are missing; sequencing was by immunoSEQ multiplex PCR. The sample contains 40,000 to 55,000 clones, roughly nine tenths of which appear only once. This TCR was recovered from an adult with an advanced solid tumor such as melanoma, head and neck, liver or kidney cancer. This sample comprised CD4+ or CD8+ T cells sorted from blood, obtained in a trial of the OX40 agonist ivuxolimab. The gene calls are TRBV30 and TRBJ1-6, with D possibly being TRBD1 (6 bases). For the CDR3, the DNA is TGTGCCTGGAGCGCAGGGGTTAATTCACCCCTCCACTTT. Protein sequence: CAWSAGVNSPLHF.